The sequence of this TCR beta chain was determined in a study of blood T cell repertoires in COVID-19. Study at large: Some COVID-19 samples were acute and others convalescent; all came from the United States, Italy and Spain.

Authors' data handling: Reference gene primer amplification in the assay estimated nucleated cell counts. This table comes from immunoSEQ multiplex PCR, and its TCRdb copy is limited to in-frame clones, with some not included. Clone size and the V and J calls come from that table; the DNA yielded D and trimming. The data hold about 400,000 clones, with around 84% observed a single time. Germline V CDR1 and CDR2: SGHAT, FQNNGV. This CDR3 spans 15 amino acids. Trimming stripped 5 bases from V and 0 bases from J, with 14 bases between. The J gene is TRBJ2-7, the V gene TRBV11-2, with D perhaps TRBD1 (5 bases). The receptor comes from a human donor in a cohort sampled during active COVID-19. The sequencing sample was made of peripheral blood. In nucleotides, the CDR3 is TGTGCCAGCAGCGAAGGACATCGGCCCTCCTACGAGCAGTACTTC. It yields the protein CASSEGHRPSYEQYF.